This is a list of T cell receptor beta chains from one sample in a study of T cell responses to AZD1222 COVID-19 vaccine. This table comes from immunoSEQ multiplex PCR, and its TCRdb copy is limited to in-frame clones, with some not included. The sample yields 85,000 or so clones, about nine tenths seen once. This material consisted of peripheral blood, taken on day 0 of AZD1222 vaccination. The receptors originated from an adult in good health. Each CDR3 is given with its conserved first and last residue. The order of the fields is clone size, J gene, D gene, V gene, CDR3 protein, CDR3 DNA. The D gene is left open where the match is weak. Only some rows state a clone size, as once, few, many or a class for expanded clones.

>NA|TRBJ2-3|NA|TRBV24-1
CATSDRREIGRDTQYF
TGTGCCACCAGTGATAGACGGGAAATAGGTAGAGATACGCAGTATTTT
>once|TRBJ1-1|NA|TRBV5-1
CASSSTTGKDTEAFF
TGCGCCAGCAGCTCTACCACAGGGAAGGACACTGAAGCTTTCTTT
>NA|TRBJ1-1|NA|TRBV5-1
CASSLGGGWVTEAFF
TGCGCCAGCAGCTTGGGCGGGGGTTGGGTCACTGAAGCTTTCTTT
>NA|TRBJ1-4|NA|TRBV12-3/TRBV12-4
CASSFTEKLFF
TGTGCCAGCAGTTTTACCGAAAAACTGTTTTTT
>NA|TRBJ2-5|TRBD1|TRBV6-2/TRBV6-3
CASSYSTGGRETQYF
TGTGCCAGCAGTTACAGTACAGGGGGTCGAGAGACCCAGTACTTC
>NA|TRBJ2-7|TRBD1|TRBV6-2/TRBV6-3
CASSYHLGQGVQKQYF
TGTGCCAGCAGTTACCATTTGGGACAGGGGGTCCAGAAGCAGTACTTC
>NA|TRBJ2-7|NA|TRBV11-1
CASSSRTGYEQYF
TGTGCCAGCAGCTCCCGGACGGGCTACGAGCAGTACTTC
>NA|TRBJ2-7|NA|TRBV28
CASSPMVEGHSYEQYF
TGTGCCAGCAGTCCTATGGTGGAGGGTCACTCCTACGAGCAGTACTTC
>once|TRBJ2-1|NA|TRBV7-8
CASSRVPGLYNEQFF
TGTGCCAGCAGTCGAGTACCGGGCCTCTACAATGAGCAGTTCTTC
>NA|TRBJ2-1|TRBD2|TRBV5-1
CASNTAGGNYNEQFF
TGCGCCAGCAATACAGCGGGGGGAAACTACAATGAGCAGTTCTTC
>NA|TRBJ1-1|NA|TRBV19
CASSMRGTEAFF
TGTGCCAGTAGTATGAGGGGCACTGAAGCTTTCTTT
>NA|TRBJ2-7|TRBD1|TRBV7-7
CASSLGVLQGANEQYF
TGTGCTAGCAGCTTAGGGGTTTTACAGGGGGCAAACGAGCAGTACTTC
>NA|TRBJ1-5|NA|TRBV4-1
CASSQEAASNQPQHF
TGCGCCAGCAGCCAAGAAGCGGCCTCTAATCAGCCCCAGCATTTT
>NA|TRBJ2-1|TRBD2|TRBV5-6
CASSLMTSGDYNEQFF
TGTGCCAGCAGCTTAATGACTAGCGGGGACTACAATGAGCAGTTCTTC
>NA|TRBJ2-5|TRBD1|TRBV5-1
CASSLQGEETQYF
TGCGCCAGCAGCTTACAGGGGGAAGAGACCCAGTACTTC
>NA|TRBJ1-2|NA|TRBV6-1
CASSDTSNYGYTF
TGTGCCAGCAGTGATACAAGTAACTATGGCTACACCTTC
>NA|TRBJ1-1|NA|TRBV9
CASSASQSRTGSRAFF
TGTGCCAGCAGCGCGAGCCAGAGTCGAACAGGCAGCAGAGCTTTCTTT
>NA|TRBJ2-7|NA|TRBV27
CASSLSGPSYEQYF
TGTGCCAGCAGTTTATCAGGACCCTCCTACGAGCAGTACTTC
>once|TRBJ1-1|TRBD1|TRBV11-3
CASSFGTGKNTEAFF
TGTGCCAGCAGCTTCGGGACAGGGAAGAACACTGAAGCTTTCTTT
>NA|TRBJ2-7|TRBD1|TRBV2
CASRDRVFEQYF
TGTGCCAGCAGGGACAGGGTGTTCGAGCAGTACTTC
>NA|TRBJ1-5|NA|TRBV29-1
CSVNTQGGTSNQPQHF
TGCAGCGTGAATACCCAAGGGGGGACGAGCAATCAGCCCCAGCATTTT
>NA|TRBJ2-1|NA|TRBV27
CASHLGSANEQFF
TGTGCCAGCCATCTTGGGAGTGCTAATGAGCAGTTCTTC
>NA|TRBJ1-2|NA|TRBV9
CASSDTGNYGYTF
TGTGCCAGCAGCGACACAGGAAACTATGGCTACACCTTC
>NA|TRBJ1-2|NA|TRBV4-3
CASSQQGRIITF
TGCGCCAGCAGCCAGCAAGGACGGATTATCACCTTC
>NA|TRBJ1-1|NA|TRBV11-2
CASSLAGQMNTEAFF
TGTGCCAGCAGCTTAGCGGGGCAGATGAACACTGAAGCTTTCTTT
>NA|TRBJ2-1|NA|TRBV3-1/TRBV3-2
CASSGGHMGSYNEQFF
TGTGCCAGCAGCGGGGGACACATGGGCTCCTACAATGAGCAGTTCTTC